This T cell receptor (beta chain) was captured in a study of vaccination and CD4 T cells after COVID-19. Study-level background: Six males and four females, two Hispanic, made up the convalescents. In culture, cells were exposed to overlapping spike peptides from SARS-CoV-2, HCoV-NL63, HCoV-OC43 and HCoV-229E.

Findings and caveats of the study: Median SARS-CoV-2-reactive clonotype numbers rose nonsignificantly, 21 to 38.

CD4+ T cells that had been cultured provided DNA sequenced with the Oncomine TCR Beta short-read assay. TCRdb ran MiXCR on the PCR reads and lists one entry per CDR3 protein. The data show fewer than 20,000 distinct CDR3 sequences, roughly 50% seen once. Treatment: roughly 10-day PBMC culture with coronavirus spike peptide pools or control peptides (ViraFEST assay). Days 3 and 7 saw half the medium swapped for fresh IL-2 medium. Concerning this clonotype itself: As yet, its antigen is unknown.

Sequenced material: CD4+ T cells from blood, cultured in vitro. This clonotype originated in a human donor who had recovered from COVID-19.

The CDR3 coding sequence is TGTGCCAGTAGTATGGCTCTAGCGGGTCAGCAGTTCTTC. It specifies CASSMALAGQQFF. The chain joins TRBV19 to TRBJ2-1; TRBD2 matches at 8 bases. The V segment lost 3 bases and the J segment 11 bases; nucleotides outside the gene matches: 6. CDR1 LNHDA and CDR2 SQIVND come from the germline V gene (reference sequence). The CDR3 contains 13 residues.